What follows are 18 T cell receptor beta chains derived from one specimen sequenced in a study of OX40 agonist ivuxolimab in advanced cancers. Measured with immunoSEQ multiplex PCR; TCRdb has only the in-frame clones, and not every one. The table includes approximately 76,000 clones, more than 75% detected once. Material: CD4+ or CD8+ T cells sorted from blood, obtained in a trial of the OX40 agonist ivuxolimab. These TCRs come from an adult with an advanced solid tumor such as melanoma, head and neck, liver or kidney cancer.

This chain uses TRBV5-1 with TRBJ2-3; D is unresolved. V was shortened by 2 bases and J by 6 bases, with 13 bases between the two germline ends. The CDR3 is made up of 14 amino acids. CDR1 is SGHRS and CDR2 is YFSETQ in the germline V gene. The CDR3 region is CASSLVGYSDTQYF. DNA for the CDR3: TGCGCCAGCAGCTTAGTTGGGTATTCGGATACGCAGTATTTT.

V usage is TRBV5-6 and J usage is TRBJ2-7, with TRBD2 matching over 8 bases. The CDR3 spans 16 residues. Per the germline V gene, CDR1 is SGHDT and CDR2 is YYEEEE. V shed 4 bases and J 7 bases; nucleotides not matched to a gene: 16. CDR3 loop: CASSPAGGGSLLEQYF. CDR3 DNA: TGTGCCAGCAGCCCTGCTGGCGGGGGGTCTCTCTTGGAGCAGTACTTC.

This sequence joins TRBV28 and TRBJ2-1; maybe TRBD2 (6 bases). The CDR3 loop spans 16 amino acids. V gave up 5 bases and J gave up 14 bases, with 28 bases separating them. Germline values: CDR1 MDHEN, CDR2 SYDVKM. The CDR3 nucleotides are TGTGCCAGCAGTACGCAGGGACTTGGCGGCAAAGGAGCTGAGTTCTTC. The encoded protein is CASSTQGLGGKGAEFF.

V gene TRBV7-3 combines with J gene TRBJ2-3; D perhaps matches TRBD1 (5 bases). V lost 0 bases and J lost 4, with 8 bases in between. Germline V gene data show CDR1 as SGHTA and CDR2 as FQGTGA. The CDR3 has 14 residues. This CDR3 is CASSLTVTADTQYF. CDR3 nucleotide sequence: TGTGCCAGCAGCTTAACGGTGACAGCAGATACGCAGTATTTT.

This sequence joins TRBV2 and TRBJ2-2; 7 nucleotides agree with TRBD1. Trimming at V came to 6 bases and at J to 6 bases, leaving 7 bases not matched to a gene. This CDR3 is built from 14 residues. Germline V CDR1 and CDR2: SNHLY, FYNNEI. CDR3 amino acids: CASSSTGQAGELFF. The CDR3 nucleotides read TGTGCCAGCAGCTCGACAGGGCAGGCCGGGGAGCTGTTTTTT.

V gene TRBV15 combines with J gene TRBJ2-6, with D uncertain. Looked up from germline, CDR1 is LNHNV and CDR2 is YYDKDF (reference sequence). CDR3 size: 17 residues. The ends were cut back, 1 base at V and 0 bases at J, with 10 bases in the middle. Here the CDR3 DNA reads TGTGCCACCAGCAGAGTAGGGCGGAACTCTGGGGCCAACGTCCTGACTTTC. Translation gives CATSRVGRNSGANVLTF.

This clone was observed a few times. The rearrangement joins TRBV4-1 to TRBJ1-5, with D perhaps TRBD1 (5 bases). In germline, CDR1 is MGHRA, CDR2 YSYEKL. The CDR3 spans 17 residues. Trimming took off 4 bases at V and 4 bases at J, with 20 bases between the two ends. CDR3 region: CASSREMGPGTNQPQHF. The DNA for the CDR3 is TGCGCCAGCAGCCGAGAGATGGGGCCAGGAACAAATCAGCCCCAGCATTTT.

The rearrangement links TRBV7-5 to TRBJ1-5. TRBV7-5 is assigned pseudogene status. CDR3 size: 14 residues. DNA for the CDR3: TGTGCCAGAAGCTTATCGTGTCAAAACCAGCCCCAGCATTTT. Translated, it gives CARSLSCQNQPQHF.

The CDR3 DNA sequence: TGTGCCAGTAGTGTACCGGGACTCCCCCTTAACACTGAAGCTTTCTTT. This gives the protein CASSVPGLPLNTEAFF. The genes are TRBV19 and TRBJ1-1, with D possibly matching TRBD1 (5 bases). The V and J ends lost 5 bases and 2 bases respectively, with 18 bases between them. Germline values: CDR1 LNHDA, CDR2 SQIVND (reference sequence). CDR3 length: 16 residues. Variable domain in full (rest from reference TRBV19 and TRBJ1-1): DGGITQSPKYLFRKEGQNVTLSCEQNLNHDAMYWYRQDPGQGLRLIYYSQIVNDFQKGDIAEGYSVSREKKESFPLTVTSAQKNPTAFYLCASSVPGLPLNTEAFFGQGTRLTVV.

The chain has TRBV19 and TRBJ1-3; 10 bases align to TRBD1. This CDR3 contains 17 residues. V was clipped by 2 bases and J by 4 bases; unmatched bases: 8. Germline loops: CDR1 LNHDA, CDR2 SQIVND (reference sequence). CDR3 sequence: CASSISAGTGAGNTIYF. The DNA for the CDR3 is TGTGCCAGTAGTATATCCGCCGGGACAGGGGCCGGAAACACCATATATTTT.

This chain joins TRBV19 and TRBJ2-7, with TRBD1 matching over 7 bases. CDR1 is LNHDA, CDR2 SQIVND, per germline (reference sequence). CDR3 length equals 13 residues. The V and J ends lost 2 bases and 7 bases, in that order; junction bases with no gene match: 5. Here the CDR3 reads CASSIPGQREQYF. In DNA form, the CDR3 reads TGTGCCAGTAGTATACCGGGACAGCGAGAGCAGTACTTC.

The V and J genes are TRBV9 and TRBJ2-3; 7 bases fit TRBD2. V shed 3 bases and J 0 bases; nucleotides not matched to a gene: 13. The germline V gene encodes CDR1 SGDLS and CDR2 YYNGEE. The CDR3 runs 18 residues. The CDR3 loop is CASSATYPSGTSTDTQYF. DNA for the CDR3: TGTGCCAGCAGCGCAACTTATCCTAGCGGAACTAGCACAGATACGCAGTATTTT.

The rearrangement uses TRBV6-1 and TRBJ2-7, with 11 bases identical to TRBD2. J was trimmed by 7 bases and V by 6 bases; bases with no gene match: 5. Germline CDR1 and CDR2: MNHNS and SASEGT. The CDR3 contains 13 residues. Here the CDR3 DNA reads TGTGCCAGCAGATTAGCGGGGGGGCCTGAGCAGTACTTC. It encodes CASRLAGGPEQYF.

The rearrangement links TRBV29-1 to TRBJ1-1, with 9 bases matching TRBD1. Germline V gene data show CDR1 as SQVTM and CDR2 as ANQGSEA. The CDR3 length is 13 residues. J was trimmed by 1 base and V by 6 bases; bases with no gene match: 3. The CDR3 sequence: CSVRTGENTEAFF. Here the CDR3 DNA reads TGCAGCGTAAGGACAGGGGAGAACACTGAAGCTTTCTTT.

Here the CDR3 DNA reads TGTGCCAGCAACTCCGGGACTATTAGAGAGACCCAGTACTTC. Amino acids: CASNSGTIRETQYF. This chain connects TRBV9 to TRBJ2-5; 7 bases match TRBD2. Germline V gives CDR1 SGDLS, CDR2 YYNGEE. Unmatched junction bases numbered 9, after V lost 6 bases and J lost 4 bases. This CDR3 has 14 amino acids.

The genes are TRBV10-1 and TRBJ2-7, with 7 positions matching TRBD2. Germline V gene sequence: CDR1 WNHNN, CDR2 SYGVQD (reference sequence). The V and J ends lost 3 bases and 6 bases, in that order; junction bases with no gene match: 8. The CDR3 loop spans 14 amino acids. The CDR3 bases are TGCGCCAGCAGTGATGGGACTACCGCTCTCGAGCAGTACTTC. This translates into CASSDGTTALEQYF.

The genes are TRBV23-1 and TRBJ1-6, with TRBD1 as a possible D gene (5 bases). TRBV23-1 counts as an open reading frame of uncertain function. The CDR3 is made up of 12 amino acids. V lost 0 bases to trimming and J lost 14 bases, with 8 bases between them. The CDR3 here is CASSQSGLALHF. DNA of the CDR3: TGCGCCAGCAGTCAATCGGGGCTGGCCCTCCACTTT.

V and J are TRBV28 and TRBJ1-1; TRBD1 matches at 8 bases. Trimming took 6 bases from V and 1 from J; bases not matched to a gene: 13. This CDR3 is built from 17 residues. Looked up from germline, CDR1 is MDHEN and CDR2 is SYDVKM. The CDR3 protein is CASSLLTRTGKNTEAFF. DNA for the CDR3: TGTGCCAGCAGCCTCCTCACACGGACAGGGAAGAACACTGAAGCTTTCTTT.